This TCR beta chain was observed in a study of T cells and Merkel cell carcinoma outcomes. Clones were read by immunoSEQ multiplex PCR, and TCRdb kept only the in-frame ones, dropping some. The table shows 2,000 to 2,500 clones, with roughly 92% occurring only once. Study conclusions and caveats: Repertoire plus T-cell density reportedly predicted Merkel cell carcinoma outcomes.

Comment on this clone: Its target is unknown.

The germline V gene has CDR1 MNHEY and CDR2 SMNVEV (reference sequence). J lost 6 bases, V lost 3 bases, and 6 bases had no gene match. The CDR3 length is 14 residues. Sample: tumor tissue from Merkel cell carcinoma. The receptor was isolated from a human donor with Merkel cell carcinoma. The rearrangement joins TRBV27 to TRBJ2-3; 7 bases are shared with TRBD2. The CDR3 coding sequence is TGTGCCAGCAGTTTGAGGAGGGAGGGCGATACGCAGTATTTT. This translates into CASSLRREGDTQYF.